Presented here are 20 T cell receptor beta chains from one specimen sequenced in a study of cytomegalovirus exposure and HLA in healthy donors. PCR used 60 Vbeta primers and 13 Jbeta primers. Generated by immunoSEQ multiplex PCR, the TCRdb table keeps only in-frame clones and is missing some. The repertoire has around 150,000 clones, roughly 90% of them found once; the top ten carry roughly 1.9%. Material for sequencing was PBMCs. The receptors derive from a woman in her late teens or twenties in good health and CMV-seronegative.

This chain joins TRBV29-1 and TRBJ2-3; D is undetermined. This CDR3 is built from 10 residues. Germline CDR1 reads SQVTM; CDR2 reads ANQGSEA. The V end was cut by 4 bases, the J end by 5 bases, with 4 bases between. The CDR3 here is CSVGGDTQYF. CDR3 bases: TGCAGCGTTGGCGGAGATACGCAGTATTTT.

V usage is TRBV2 and J usage is TRBJ1-6; D is uncertain. Germline lookup yields CDR1 SNHLY and CDR2 FYNNEI. The CDR3 length is 14 residues. Trimming removed 3 bases at V and 6 bases at J, with 9 bases between. The CDR3 sequence: CASSERAGNSPLHF. DNA for the CDR3: TGTGCCAGCAGTGAGCGCGCGGGTAATTCACCCCTCCACTTT.

This clone was detected only a few times. The rearrangement uses TRBV11-2 and TRBJ2-3, with D tentatively TRBD2 (5 bases). Trimming left V 5 bases short and J 4 bases short, with 10 bases between. CDR3 length equals 13 residues. Germline loops: CDR1 SGHAT, CDR2 FQNNGV. CDR3 residues: CASSILDPDTQYF. The CDR3 DNA follows: TGTGCCAGCAGCATACTAGACCCAGATACGCAGTATTTT.

The genes are TRBV2 and TRBJ2-6; tentative D call: TRBD1 (6 bases). V lost 8 bases and J lost 0, with 8 bases in between. CDR1 and CDR2 from the germline V gene are SNHLY and FYNNEI. This CDR3 comprises 14 residues. CDR3 sequence: CASRQDSGANVLTF. The CDR3 DNA reads as TGTGCCAGCCGACAGGACTCTGGGGCCAACGTCCTGACTTTC.

This clone has just a few counts. This rearrangement joins TRBV29-1 to TRBJ2-2; weak D call: TRBD2 (6 bases). Germline V gene sequence: CDR1 SQVTM, CDR2 ANQGSEA. The CDR3 is 13 amino acids. V gave up 2 bases and J gave up 3 bases, with 7 bases separating them. In DNA form, the CDR3 reads TGCAGCGTTGAAAGGAGGGACACCGGGGAGCTGTTTTTT. Amino acid sequence: CSVERRDTGELFF.

The chain uses TRBV5-6 and TRBJ1-2, with 8 bases lining up with TRBD1. Germline loops: CDR1 SGHDT, CDR2 YYEEEE. V lost 3 bases, J lost 8 bases, and 3 bases stayed unmatched. This CDR3 is built from 12 residues. The CDR3 sequence is CASSYRGTGYTF. For the CDR3, the DNA is TGTGCCAGCAGCTACAGGGGGACAGGCTACACCTTC.

This clone was observed a handful of times. V and J are TRBV19 and TRBJ2-6, with a possible D match to TRBD1 (6 bases). V lost 6 bases and J lost 2, with 8 bases in between. This CDR3 is 14 amino acids long. Germline V gene sequence: CDR1 LNHDA, CDR2 SQIVND (reference sequence). In nucleotides, the CDR3 is TGTGCCAGTAGCCCAGGGGCTGGGGCCAACGTCCTGACTTTC. Protein product: CASSPGAGANVLTF.

V and J are TRBV5-1 and TRBJ1-4; 9 bases line up with TRBD1. This CDR3 is 16 amino acids long. The germline V gene encodes CDR1 SGHRS and CDR2 YFSETQ. The ends lost 4 bases at V and 4 bases at J; junction bases unmatched: 8. The CDR3 region has the DNA TGCGCCAGCAGCCCCCGGGACAGGGAAAATAATGAAAAACTGTTTTTT. It encodes CASSPRDRENNEKLFF.

The genes are TRBV6-6 and TRBJ1-1; possibly TRBD1 for D (6 bases). The V end lost 2 bases, the J end lost 11 bases, and 18 bases lay between the germline ends. This CDR3 has 14 amino acids. Germline V CDR1 and CDR2: MNHNY, SVGAGI (reference sequence). The CDR3 DNA reads as TGTGCCAGCAGTTACGAGGGGGACCCCTCCAGGGCTTTCTTT. Translated: CASSYEGDPSRAFF.

V gene TRBV15 combines with J gene TRBJ1-3; D might be TRBD1 (6 bases). V shed 4 bases and J shed 4 bases, with 14 bases lying between them. Per germline, CDR1 LNHNV and CDR2 YYDKDF (reference sequence). The CDR3 length is 15 residues. The CDR3 protein is CATSNGDTGGNTIYF. The CDR3 nucleotides are TGTGCCACCAGCAACGGGGACACTGGGGGAAACACCATATATTTT.

This clone was counted once. J is TRBJ2-5 and V is TRBV5-6; 7 bases are shared with TRBD2. The CDR3 extends over 14 amino acids. V lost 4 bases, J lost 5 bases, and 8 bases stayed unmatched. The V gene's germline CDR1 is SGHDT and CDR2 YYEEEE. This CDR3 reads CASSKRGWGETQYF. CDR3 in DNA: TGTGCCAGCAGCAAGCGGGGTTGGGGGGAGACCCAGTACTTC.

The rearrangement links TRBV15 to TRBJ2-5; 9 positions agree with TRBD2. CDR1 is LNHNV, CDR2 YYDKDF, per germline (reference sequence). The CDR3 spans 15 residues. V shed 0 bases and J 7 bases; nucleotides not matched to a gene: 6. As DNA, the CDR3 is TGTGCCACCAGCAGAGATGAGGCGGGAGGGCGGACCCAGTACTTC. Translation gives CATSRDEAGGRTQYF.

The V call is TRBV28, the J call TRBJ1-1; D may be TRBD1 (6 bases). From germline, CDR1 is MDHEN and CDR2 SYDVKM. CDR3 length equals 12 residues. Trimming cost V 10 bases and J 4 bases, with 13 bases left between them. The CDR3 is CATSQGSTEAFF. CDR3 DNA: TGTGCCACCTCACAGGGTAGCACTGAAGCTTTCTTT. Filled out from reference TRBV28 and TRBJ1-1, the complete variable domain reads DVKVTQSSRYLVKRTGEKVFLECVQDMDHENMFWYRQDPGLGLRLIYFSYDVKMKEKGDIPEGYSVSREKKERFSLILESASTNQTSMYLCATSQGSTEAFFGQGTRLTVV.

The chain has TRBV19 and TRBJ2-6, with a tentative D call TRBD2 (5 bases). Germline CDR1 reads LNHDA; CDR2 reads SQIVND (reference sequence). The ends were cut back, 3 bases at V and 0 bases at J, with 15 bases in the middle. The CDR3 extends over 18 amino acids. The CDR3 sequence is CASSIDETGISGANVLTF. The CDR3 DNA reads TGTGCCAGTAGTATTGATGAGACGGGAATCTCTGGGGCCAACGTCCTGACTTTC.

The chain is built from TRBV5-6 and TRBJ2-3; TRBD1 matches 9 bases. This CDR3 is 15 amino acids long. The germline CDR1 and CDR2 sequences are SGHDT and YYEEEE. Losses at the gene ends were 4 bases for V and 2 bases for J; bases not matched to a gene: 5. The CDR3 DNA follows: TGTGCCAGCAGCGGGGGGGACAGGGTCACAGATACGCAGTATTTT. The encoded protein is CASSGGDRVTDTQYF.

This clone was picked up a small number of times. The chain uses TRBV7-2 and TRBJ1-1; D is unclear. Germline CDR1 and CDR2: SGHTA and FQGNSA. V lost 5 bases to trimming and J lost 4 bases, with 14 bases between them. The CDR3 extends over 14 amino acids. The CDR3, as DNA: TGTGCCAGCAGCCCCATTGTTTCGAGCACTGAAGCTTTCTTT. As protein: CASSPIVSSTEAFF.

This sequence joins TRBV29-1 and TRBJ2-2; D unclear. V was pared by 5 bases and J by 6 bases, with 4 bases between. CDR3 length: 10 residues. Per germline, CDR1 SQVTM and CDR2 ANQGSEA. The CDR3 sequence: CSVHSGELFF. For the CDR3, the DNA is TGCAGCGTTCATTCCGGGGAGCTGTTTTTT.

Turning to this clone: At one end, the junction sequence differs from germline, possibly due to a read error. This chain uses TRBV7-7 with TRBJ2-5; perhaps TRBD2 as D (5 bases). Germline loops: CDR1 SSHAT, CDR2 FNYEAQ (reference sequence). There are 16 residues in the CDR3. CDR3 DNA sequence: TGTGCTAGCAGCTTTAGTCGGGGAGTTAACGAAGAGACCCAGTACTTC. Amino acids: CASSFSRGVNEETQYF. The entire variable domain, with the rest obtained from reference TRBV7-7 and TRBJ2-5, is as follows: GAGVSQSPRYKVTKRGQDVTLRCDPISSHATLYWYQQALGQGPEFLTYFNYEAQPDKSGLPSDRFSAERPEGSISTLTIQRTEQRDSAMYRCASSFSRGVNEETQYFGPGTRLLVL.

The chain's CDR3 is CASSLALWGYTF. CDR3 coding DNA: TGTGCCAGCAGTCTAGCGTTGTGGGGCTACACCTTC. V is TRBV7-2 and J is TRBJ1-2; no clear D gene. V lost 6 bases, J lost 8 bases, and 13 bases lay in between. Germline assignment: CDR1 SGHTA and CDR2 FQGNSA. There are 12 residues in the CDR3. Drawing the rest from reference TRBV7-2 and TRBJ1-2, the complete variable domain is GAGVSQSPSNKVTEKGKDVELRCDPISGHTALYWYRQSLGQGLEFLIYFQGNSAPDKSGLPSDRFSAERTGGSVSTLTIQRTQQEDSAVYLCASSLALWGYTFGSGTRLTVV.

This chain connects TRBV6-5 to TRBJ2-5, with TRBD2 identical over 8 bases. J was trimmed by 5 bases and V by 6 bases; bases with no gene match: 11. The germline V gene encodes CDR1 MNHEY and CDR2 SVGAGI. The CDR3 is 15 residues long. The DNA for the CDR3 is TGTGCCAGCAGCGGTCCAGCGGGGGTTGGGGAGACCCAGTACTTC. Its translation: CASSGPAGVGETQYF.